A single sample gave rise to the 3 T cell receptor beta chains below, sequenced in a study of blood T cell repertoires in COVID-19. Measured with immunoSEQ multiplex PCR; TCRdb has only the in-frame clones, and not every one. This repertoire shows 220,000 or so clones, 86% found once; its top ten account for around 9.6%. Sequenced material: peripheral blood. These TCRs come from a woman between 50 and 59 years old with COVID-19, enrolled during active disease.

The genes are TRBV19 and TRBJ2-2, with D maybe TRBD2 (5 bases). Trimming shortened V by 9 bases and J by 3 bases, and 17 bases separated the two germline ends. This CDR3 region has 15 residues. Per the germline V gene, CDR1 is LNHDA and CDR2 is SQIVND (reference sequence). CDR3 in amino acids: CASTPGRTHTGELFF. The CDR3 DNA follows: TGTGCCAGCACTCCGGGGAGAACCCACACCGGGGAGCTGTTTTTT.

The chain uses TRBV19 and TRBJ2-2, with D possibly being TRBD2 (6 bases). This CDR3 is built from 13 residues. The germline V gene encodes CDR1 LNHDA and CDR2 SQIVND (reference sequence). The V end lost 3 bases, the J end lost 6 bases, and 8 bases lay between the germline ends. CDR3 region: CASSIRGSGELFF. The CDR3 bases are TGTGCCAGTAGTATCCGGGGGTCCGGGGAGCTGTTTTTT.

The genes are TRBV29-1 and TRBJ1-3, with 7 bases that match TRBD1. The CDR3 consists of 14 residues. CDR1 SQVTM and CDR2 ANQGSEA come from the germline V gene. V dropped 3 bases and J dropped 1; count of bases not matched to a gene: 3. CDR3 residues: CSVDPTGSGNTIYF. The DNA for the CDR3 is TGCAGCGTTGACCCGACAGGGTCTGGAAACACCATATATTTT.